Listed here are 20 T cell receptor beta chains from one sample, sequenced in a study of blood T cell repertoires in COVID-19. The assay was immunoSEQ multiplex PCR, and TCRdb's table has in-frame clones only and misses some. This table holds 130,000 to 150,000 clones, roughly three quarters found once. Sequenced sample: peripheral blood. These receptors were taken from a woman aged 60-70 years with acute or convalescent COVID-19.

J is TRBJ1-4 and V is TRBV6-6; 12 bases agree with TRBD1. Germline values: CDR1 MNHNY, CDR2 SVGAGI (reference sequence). The V gene end was trimmed by 0 bases and the J gene end by 8 bases; junction bases not matched to a gene: 1. The CDR3 has 15 amino acids. The CDR3: CASSYSGTGGEKLFF. The CDR3, as DNA: TGTGCCAGCAGTTACTCCGGGACAGGGGGCGAAAAACTGTTTTTT.

The rearrangement uses TRBV7-2 and TRBJ1-2, with a possible D match to TRBD1 (6 bases). Germline values: CDR1 SGHTA, CDR2 FQGNSA. V was pared by 5 bases and J by 4 bases, with 14 bases between. The CDR3 runs to 14 residues. CDR3 protein: CASSNRGGAYGYTF. DNA for the CDR3: TGTGCCAGCAGCAACAGAGGGGGGGCCTATGGCTACACCTTC.

This clone was counted a single time. The chain uses TRBV12-3 or TRBV12-4 and TRBJ2-1; D unclear. This CDR3 comprises 11 residues. Trimming pared 5 bases from V and 7 bases from J, leaving 6 bases between. This CDR3 reads CASSPPNEQFF. Written as DNA, the CDR3 is TGTGCCAGCAGTCCCCCGAATGAGCAGTTCTTC.

The V call is TRBV27, the J call TRBJ1-3; maybe TRBD1 (5 bases). The V and J ends lost 6 bases and 11 bases respectively, with 17 bases between them. Germline V gene lookup returns CDR1 MNHEY and CDR2 SMNVEV (reference sequence). The CDR3 is 13 residues long. In DNA, the CDR3 is TGTGCCAGCAGAAAAACAGGTGGGGGGGCCATATATTTT. It encodes CASRKTGGGAIYF.

The chain combines TRBV9 with TRBJ2-7; TRBD2 matches 7 bases. The J segment lost 4 bases and the V segment lost 0 bases, leaving 4 bases of the junction unmatched. The CDR3 extends over 14 amino acids. Germline V gene sequence: CDR1 SGDLS, CDR2 YYNGEE. For the CDR3, the DNA is TGTGCCAGCAGCGTAGCGCCTAGCGGATACGAGCAGTACTTC. Amino acids: CASSVAPSGYEQYF.

This rearrangement joins TRBV27 to TRBJ2-7; D is unresolved. There are 11 residues in the CDR3. V was clipped by 5 bases and J by 6 bases, with 8 bases between them. Per the germline V gene, CDR1 is MNHEY and CDR2 is SMNVEV (reference sequence). The CDR3 DNA reads TGTGCCAGCAGTCGCGGAAGCGAGCAGTACTTC. Translation: CASSRGSEQYF.

The V call is TRBV28, the J call TRBJ2-1, with 12 bases that match TRBD2. The CDR3 has 16 residues. With 5 bases clipped from V and 7 bases from J, the junction kept 9 bases outside the gene matches. Germline-derived CDR1 and CDR2 are MDHEN and SYDVKM. The CDR3 sequence: CASSTGLAGMVNEQFF. The CDR3 region has the DNA TGTGCCAGCAGTACCGGACTAGCGGGAATGGTGAATGAGCAGTTCTTC.

V is TRBV4-1 and J is TRBJ2-3; D may be TRBD2 (5 bases). The CDR3 sequence is 15 residues long. Between the trimmed V and J ends, which lost 0 bases and 7 bases, there was a span of 14 bases. Germline V gives CDR1 MGHRA, CDR2 YSYEKL. The CDR3 region is CASSQDWPRENTQYF. The CDR3 DNA reads TGCGCCAGCAGCCAAGATTGGCCTAGGGAGAATACGCAGTATTTT.

The CDR3 loop is CASSDSPGEKLFF. DNA of the CDR3: TGTGCCAGCAGTGACTCGCCGGGAGAAAAACTGTTTTTT. The rearrangement uses TRBV6-4 and TRBJ1-4; no clear D gene. CDR3 length: 13 amino acids. The germline V and J ends were trimmed by 0 bases and 8 bases, with 7 bases remaining between them. Germline-derived CDR1 and CDR2 are MRHNA and SNTAGT.

The chain carries TRBV6-5 and TRBJ2-1; 7 bases are a match to TRBD1. CDR1 is MNHEY and CDR2 is SVGAGI in the germline V gene. After removal of 6 bases from V and 3 bases from J, the junction contained 8 bases not matched to a gene. The CDR3 has 15 residues. The CDR3 here is CASRDTGVSYNEQFF. CDR3 bases: TGTGCCAGCAGAGACACAGGGGTCAGCTACAATGAGCAGTTCTTC.

The chain employs TRBV27 and TRBJ1-1; the D gene is possibly TRBD1 (5 bases). Germline CDR1 is MNHEY and CDR2 is SMNVEV (reference sequence). The V end was cut by 7 bases, the J end by 0 bases, with 24 bases between. This CDR3 contains 18 residues. The CDR3 spells CASNGQGLSGRVNTEAFF. As DNA, the CDR3 is TGTGCCAGCAACGGGCAGGGATTGTCTGGACGGGTGAACACTGAAGCTTTCTTT.

The chain has TRBV28 and TRBJ1-3, with D perhaps matching TRBD1 (5 bases). Trimming cost V 2 bases and J 2 bases, with 7 bases left between them. Per germline, CDR1 MDHEN and CDR2 SYDVKM. CDR3 size: 14 residues. The CDR3 reads CASSLQGAGNTIYF. For the CDR3, the DNA is TGTGCCAGCAGTTTACAGGGTGCTGGAAACACCATATATTTT. The entire variable domain, with the rest obtained from reference TRBV28 and TRBJ1-3, is as follows: DVKVTQSSRYLVKRTGEKVFLECVQDMDHENMFWYRQDPGLGLRLIYFSYDVKMKEKGDIPEGYSVSREKKERFSLILESASTNQTSMYLCASSLQGAGNTIYFGEGSWLTVV.

This clone was seen only a few times. This chain uses TRBV24-1 with TRBJ2-1, with 7 bases that match TRBD1. The CDR3 is 17 residues long. J was trimmed by 1 base and V by 4 bases; bases with no gene match: 9. The germline CDR1 and CDR2 sequences are KGHDR and SFDVKD. Written as DNA, the CDR3 is TGTGCCACCAGTGACGCCACGAGGGGGCTGTCCTACAATGAGCAGTTCTTC. Translating it yields CATSDATRGLSYNEQFF.

This clone was seen more than once but under ten times. The chain is built from TRBV30 and TRBJ2-7; possibly TRBD1 for D (5 bases). The CDR3 has 14 amino acids. Looked up from germline, CDR1 is GTSNPN and CDR2 is SVGIG (reference sequence). V was pared by 0 bases and J by 0 bases, with 9 bases between. As DNA, the CDR3 is TGTGCCTGGAGTGTAGGGGCAGTCTCCTACGAGCAGTACTTC. Encoded protein: CAWSVGAVSYEQYF.

The CDR3 coding sequence is TGCGCCAGCAGCCCAGCTAGCGGGCCCTACAATGAGCAGTTCTTC. Its protein is CASSPASGPYNEQFF. This chain joins TRBV4-1 and TRBJ2-1; TRBD2 agrees at 8 bases. The CDR3 length is 15 residues. Germline CDR1 reads MGHRA; CDR2 reads YSYEKL. V dropped 4 bases and J dropped 2; count of bases not matched to a gene: 4.

The V and J genes are TRBV5-4 and TRBJ1-6, with 8 bases fitting TRBD1. V shed 4 bases and J 1 base; nucleotides not matched to a gene: 7. This CDR3 spans 17 amino acids. CDR1 and CDR2 from the germline V gene are SGHNT and YYREEE (reference sequence). The CDR3 here is CASSPGTGRSYNSPLHF. CDR3 coding DNA: TGTGCCAGCAGCCCCGGGACAGGAAGGTCCTATAATTCACCCCTCCACTTT.

The chain recombines TRBV7-8 with TRBJ2-7; 11 positions match TRBD1. The J segment lost 4 bases and the V segment lost 8 bases, leaving 10 bases of the junction unmatched. Germline CDR1 SGHVS, CDR2 FQNEAQ. The CDR3 consists of 15 residues. The CDR3 loop reads CASGRGGTGGYEQYF. The CDR3 DNA reads as TGTGCCAGCGGGCGCGGGGGGACAGGGGGATACGAGCAGTACTTC. The entire variable domain, with the rest obtained from reference TRBV7-8 and TRBJ2-7, is as follows: GAGVSQSPRYKVAKRGQDVALRCDPISGHVSLFWYQQALGQGPEFLTYFQNEAQLDKSGLPSDRFFAERPEGSVSTLKIQRTQQEDSAVYLCASGRGGTGGYEQYFGPGTRLTVT.

The CDR3 loop is CASSYLSPGTANSPLHF. The CDR3 region has the DNA TGTGCCAGCAGTTACCTCTCGCCCGGGACAGCAAATTCACCCCTCCACTTT. This chain uses TRBV27 with TRBJ1-6, with 7 bases matching TRBD1. This CDR3 region has 17 residues. CDR1 is MNHEY, CDR2 SMNVEV, per germline (reference sequence). The junction had 13 bases not matched to a gene; V was cut back by 4 bases and J by 7 bases.

The rearrangement links TRBV18 to TRBJ2-7; the match to TRBD2 covers 10 bases. The CDR3 loop spans 15 amino acids. Germline assignment: CDR1 KGHSH and CDR2 LQKENI. V was clipped by 4 bases and J by 5 bases; unmatched bases: 8. The CDR3, as DNA: TGTGCCAGCTCACACAAGCGGGAGGGGCGCCACGAGCAGTACTTC. This gives the protein CASSHKREGRHEQYF.

This chain connects TRBV18 to TRBJ1-5, with 9 positions matching TRBD1. Germline assignment: CDR1 KGHSH and CDR2 LQKENI. V was pared by 3 bases and J by 8 bases, with 8 bases of the junction left unmatched. The CDR3 has 15 amino acids. The CDR3 loop is CASSPGQGVFEPQHF. The CDR3, as DNA: TGTGCCAGCTCACCGGGACAGGGTGTTTTTGAGCCCCAGCATTTT.